Following are 17 T cell receptor beta chains from one sample sequenced in a study of cytomegalovirus exposure and HLA in healthy donors. 13 Jbeta primers and 60 Vbeta primers were used for the PCR. Some clones are missing from TCRdb's copy, which holds only in-frame ones; the method was immunoSEQ multiplex PCR. The sample holds roughly 120,000 clones, around 83% seen once. Sequencing was carried out using PBMCs. All receptors derive from a human donor in good health.

This clone was observed a handful of times. The chain joins TRBV2 to TRBJ1-1, with D unresolved. Per germline, CDR1 SNHLY and CDR2 FYNNEI. V lost 6 bases and J 2 bases, leaving 10 bases between the germline ends. This CDR3 spans 13 amino acids. CDR3 region: CASRVQTNTEAFF. The CDR3 DNA reads as TGTGCCAGCAGAGTACAGACAAACACTGAAGCTTTCTTT. Full variable domain (remainder filled in from reference TRBV2 and TRBJ1-1): EPEVTQTPSHQVTQMGQEVILRCVPISNHLYFYWYRQILGQKVEFLVSFYNNEISEKSEIFDDQFSVERPDGSNFTLKIRSTKLEDSAMYFCASRVQTNTEAFFGQGTRLTVV.

This chain links TRBV5-6 with TRBJ1-1; D gene unclear. This CDR3 has 15 amino acids. From germline, CDR1 is SGHDT and CDR2 YYEEEE. V was pared by 0 bases and J by 5 bases, with 14 bases between. In nucleotides, the CDR3 is TGTGCCAGCAGCTTGGGGTTTCGGCCTAGGACTGAAGCTTTCTTT. This encodes CASSLGFRPRTEAFF.

The genes are TRBV6-5 and TRBJ2-3, with a weak D call TRBD1 (5 bases). Germline V gene sequence: CDR1 MNHEY, CDR2 SVGAGI. This CDR3 contains 11 residues. Trimming took off 5 bases at V and 14 bases at J, with 14 bases between the two ends. This CDR3 reads CASSTSGLMYF. The CDR3 DNA follows: TGTGCCAGCAGTACGTCAGGGTTAATGTATTTT.

CDR3 amino acids: CASSLFRGTSTDTQYF. The CDR3, as DNA: TGTGCCAGCAGCTTATTCCGGGGGACTAGCACAGATACGCAGTATTTT. The genes are TRBV11-3 and TRBJ2-3, with a possible D match to TRBD2 (6 bases). The CDR3 length is 16 residues. V was shortened by 2 bases and J by 0 bases, with 12 bases between the two germline ends. CDR1 and CDR2 from the germline V gene are SGHNT and YENEEA.

V gene TRBV5-1 combines with J gene TRBJ2-3; D gene ambiguous. The V gene lost 0 bases and the J gene lost 1 base, with 6 bases spanning the gap. Germline lookup yields CDR1 SGHRS and CDR2 YFSETQ. The CDR3 length is 14 residues. CDR3 amino acids: CASSLVSRTDTQYF. The CDR3 DNA follows: TGCGCCAGCAGCTTGGTGAGTCGCACAGATACGCAGTATTTT.

The V gene is TRBV7-9, the J gene TRBJ1-6; maybe TRBD1 (5 bases). The ends were cut back, 5 bases at V and 7 bases at J, with 9 bases in the middle. The CDR3 covers 13 residues. Per the germline V gene, CDR1 is SEHNR and CDR2 is FQNEAQ (reference sequence). This chain's CDR3 is CASSDRQNSPLHF. CDR3 sequence (DNA): TGTGCCAGCAGCGACAGACAGAATTCACCCCTCCACTTT.

This clone was seen just once. The chain has TRBV27 and TRBJ2-2, with a possible D match to TRBD1 (6 bases). The V gene's germline CDR1 is MNHEY and CDR2 SMNVEV (reference sequence). Trimming took 6 bases from V and 5 from J, leaving 16 bases between them. The CDR3 is made up of 15 amino acids. CDR3 in DNA: TGTGCCAGCAGCCCAGGGGCCTTTGGGACCGGGGAGCTGTTTTTT. This codes for CASSPGAFGTGELFF.

The chain recombines TRBV4-2 with TRBJ2-1, with 11 bases lining up with TRBD2. This CDR3 region has 16 residues. Germline CDR1 reads LGHNA; CDR2 reads YNFKEQ. J was trimmed by 8 bases and V by 0 bases; bases with no gene match: 6. This CDR3 is CASSQDIAGGRDEQFF. DNA of the CDR3: TGTGCCAGCAGCCAAGACATAGCGGGGGGGCGGGATGAGCAGTTCTTC.

The chain has TRBV19 and TRBJ1-1; D is unclear. CDR1 is LNHDA and CDR2 is SQIVND in the germline V gene (reference sequence). CDR3 length equals 15 residues. V lost 6 bases and J lost 6, with 20 bases in between. The CDR3 DNA reads TGTGCCAGTAGAGTGGAGGCTGGCAGGTTCGCTGAAGCTTTCTTT. This sequence encodes CASRVEAGRFAEAFF.

In its sample, this clone was seen a few times. The rearrangement uses TRBV19 and TRBJ1-4; unclear D gene. Per germline, CDR1 LNHDA and CDR2 SQIVND (reference sequence). The CDR3 contains 14 residues. Trimming pared 6 bases from V and 3 bases from J, leaving 11 bases between. The CDR3 region has the DNA TGTGCCAGTAGCCTAGTTGCTTCTAATGAAAAACTGTTTTTT. Protein product: CASSLVASNEKLFF.

The genes are TRBV11-2 and TRBJ1-2, with 8 bases identical to TRBD1. In germline, CDR1 is SGHAT, CDR2 FQNNGV. V shed 5 bases and J 2 bases; nucleotides not matched to a gene: 10. This CDR3 comprises 16 residues. CDR3 sequence (DNA): TGTGCCAGCAGCAAAGCCCCGACAGGGGACAACTATGGCTACACCTTC. This codes for CASSKAPTGDNYGYTF.

The chain carries TRBV6-1 and TRBJ1-2; TRBD1 might be the D (6 bases). CDR3 length: 15 residues. V dropped 5 bases and J dropped 2 bases, with 15 bases sitting between them. CDR1 MNHNS and CDR2 SASEGT come from the germline V gene. Here the CDR3 DNA reads TGTGCCAGCAGTCAAACAGGGACCCTGAACTATGGCTACACCTTC. Translated: CASSQTGTLNYGYTF.

The chain joins TRBV6-6 to TRBJ2-1; no clear D. CDR1 and CDR2 (germline): MNHNY, SVGAGI (reference sequence). The CDR3 sequence is 15 residues long. Trimming pared 8 bases from V and 1 base from J, leaving 15 bases between. In nucleotides, the CDR3 is TGTGCCAGCCTTCTATATGGAGTTTCCTACAATGAGCAGTTCTTC. Encoded protein: CASLLYGVSYNEQFF.

This rearrangement joins TRBV6-5 to TRBJ1-1; D ambiguous. V was clipped by 8 bases and J by 1 base, with 8 bases between them. This CDR3 has 12 amino acids. Germline V gene data show CDR1 as MNHEY and CDR2 as SVGAGI. The CDR3 nucleotides are TGTGCCAGCCGCCGACAGAACACTGAAGCTTTCTTT. This gives the protein CASRRQNTEAFF.

The sample holds a few counts of this clone. V and J are TRBV6-1 and TRBJ1-6; D not certain. This CDR3 region has 14 residues. V lost 3 bases to trimming and J lost 9 bases, with 12 bases between them. CDR1 is MNHNS and CDR2 is SASEGT in the germline V gene. The CDR3: CASSDAGFGSPLHF. The CDR3 coding sequence is TGTGCCAGCAGTGACGCGGGGTTCGGTTCACCCCTCCACTTT.

The V gene is TRBV6-5, the J gene TRBJ1-1; no clear D gene. V was cut by 6 bases and J by 4 bases, with 15 bases left in between. The CDR3 extends over 14 amino acids. CDR1 and CDR2 from the germline V gene are MNHEY and SVGAGI. CDR3 coding DNA: TGTGCCAGCAGGGCTACGACACCGTTCACTGAAGCTTTCTTT. Protein: CASRATTPFTEAFF.

Only one count was recorded for this clone. The same CDR3 arises from other DNA sequences in this sample as well. This rearrangement joins TRBV5-1 to TRBJ1-1, with D possibly TRBD1 on 6 matching bases. The V and J ends lost 4 bases and 1 base respectively, with 11 bases between them. Looked up from germline, CDR1 is SGHRS and CDR2 is YFSETQ. CDR3 size: 14 residues. The CDR3 DNA reads as TGCGCCAGCAGCAACGGACAGCCGAACACTGAAGCTTTCTTT. As protein: CASSNGQPNTEAFF.